The TCR beta chain described here comes from a study of cytomegalovirus exposure and HLA in healthy donors. Study-level points and caveats: Productive rates of about 90% or about 30% were seen for most TCR beta V segments in an earlier analysis. Researchers counted over 150 TCR beta chains as cytomegalovirus-associated.

A word on this clone: Its matching antigen is unknown.

The primer mix had 60 Vbeta and 13 Jbeta primers. Original handling: Approximately 11 million shared chains were among the approximately 87 million unique TCR beta chains that a later analysis counted. Libraries were prepared by immunoSEQ multiplex PCR; TCRdb keeps only in-frame clonotypes and omits some of them. For V, J and clone size, that table is used; D and trimming come from the DNA. The sample yields approximately 130,000 clones, under 85% seen once. Germline-derived CDR1 and CDR2 are WNHNN and SYGVQD (reference sequence). The CDR3 is 13 residues long. Trimming took 3 bases from V and 0 from J, leaving 3 bases between them.

Sequenced: PBMCs. This clonotype originated in a boy aged 5 to 17 in good health and CMV-seronegative. The genes are TRBV10-1 and TRBJ1-5; D unresolved. CDR3 sequence reads: CASSEYSNQPQHF. The CDR3 DNA reads as TGCGCCAGCAGTGAATATAGCAATCAGCCCCAGCATTTT.